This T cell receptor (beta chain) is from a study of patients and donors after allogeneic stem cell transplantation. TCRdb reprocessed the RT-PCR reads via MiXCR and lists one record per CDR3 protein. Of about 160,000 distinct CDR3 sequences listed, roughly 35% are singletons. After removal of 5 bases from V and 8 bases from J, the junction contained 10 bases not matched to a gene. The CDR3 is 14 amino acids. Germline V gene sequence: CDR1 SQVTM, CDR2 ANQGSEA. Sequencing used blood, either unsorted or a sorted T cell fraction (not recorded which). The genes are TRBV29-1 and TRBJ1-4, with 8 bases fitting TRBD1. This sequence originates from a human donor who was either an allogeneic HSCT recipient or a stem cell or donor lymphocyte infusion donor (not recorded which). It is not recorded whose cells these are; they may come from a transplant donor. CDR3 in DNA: TGCAGCGTTACCGCAGGGGGCTTTAGCGAAAAACTGTTTTTT. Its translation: CSVTAGGFSEKLFF.